The next 6 T cell receptor beta chains were all read from a single sample in a study of graft-versus-host responses after intestinal transplantation. These receptors' antigens are unknown. Produced via immunoSEQ multiplex PCR; TCRdb's table is partial and in-frame only. Seen here are about 85,000 clones, around 83% observed once, and the top ten hold 0.65% to 0.85%. The source was unstimulated CD4+ T cells sorted from spleen or lymph node cells, collected before intestinal transplant. These receptors were collected from a human donor who received an intestinal transplant.

The chain combines TRBV19 with TRBJ2-3; a weak D match, TRBD2 (5 bases). The V end was cut by 7 bases, the J end by 2 bases, with 13 bases between. The CDR3 runs 14 residues. Germline V gene sequence: CDR1 LNHDA, CDR2 SQIVND (reference sequence). CDR3 sequence reads: CASTKDFYTDTQYF. For the CDR3, the DNA is TGTGCCAGTACCAAGGACTTTTACACAGATACGCAGTATTTT.

V usage is TRBV5-1 and J usage is TRBJ1-1; maybe TRBD1 (6 bases). CDR1 is SGHRS and CDR2 is YFSETQ in the germline V gene. The CDR3 has 16 amino acids. The V end lost 4 bases, the J end lost 2 bases, and 18 bases lay between the germline ends. CDR3 sequence: CASSRDPTGSNTEAFF. CDR3 nucleotide sequence: TGCGCCAGCAGCCGAGATCCGACAGGATCCAACACTGAAGCTTTCTTT.

This clone was recorded only once. This rearrangement joins TRBV19 to TRBJ2-1; TRBD1 aligns across 7 bases. The CDR3 covers 15 residues. V gave up 3 bases and J gave up 5 bases; unmatched junction bases: 7. Germline CDR1 is LNHDA and CDR2 is SQIVND (reference sequence). The CDR3: CASSIRDSLNNEQFF. The CDR3 DNA reads as TGTGCCAGTAGTATTCGGGACAGCCTCAACAATGAGCAGTTCTTC.

The rearrangement joins TRBV30 to TRBJ1-6, with TRBD1 as a possible D gene (6 bases). CDR1 GTSNPN and CDR2 SVGIG come from the germline V gene (reference sequence). The CDR3 runs to 19 residues. V lost 8 bases, J lost 1 base, and 27 bases lay in between. For the CDR3, the DNA is TGTGCCGGGCAGCCGGGACATGGCCCAGGCAGGTCCTATAATTCACCCCTCCACTTT. It specifies CAGQPGHGPGRSYNSPLHF.

This clone was seen once. V usage is TRBV2 and J usage is TRBJ1-3; D remains unclear. CDR1 is SNHLY, CDR2 FYNNEI, per germline. The CDR3 totals 15 residues. V was cut by 1 base and J by 0 bases, with 7 bases left in between. The CDR3 protein is CASSEVWSSGNTIYF. CDR3 coding DNA: TGTGCCAGCAGTGAAGTTTGGAGCTCTGGAAACACCATATATTTT. Complete variable domain (other parts from reference TRBV2 and TRBJ1-3): EPEVTQTPSHQVTQMGQEVILRCVPISNHLYFYWYRQILGQKVEFLVSFYNNEISEKSEIFDDQFSVERPDGSNFTLKIRSTKLEDSAMYFCASSEVWSSGNTIYFGEGSWLTVV.

The chain uses TRBV6-5 and TRBJ1-1, with D perhaps matching TRBD1 (5 bases). CDR3 size: 12 residues. Between the trimmed V and J ends, which lost 4 bases and 10 bases, there was a span of 13 bases. Germline CDR1 and CDR2: MNHEY and SVGAGI. CDR3 loop: CASSSSVGPAFF. CDR3 nucleotide sequence: TGTGCCAGCAGTTCGTCCGTGGGGCCAGCTTTCTTT.